These T cell receptor beta chains were read from a single sample in a study of T cell repertoires in cytomegalovirus infection. In TCRdb, the reads were re-called with MiXCR into one record per CDR3 protein. This table has 450,000 to 550,000 distinct CDR3 sequences, about 17% appearing once. The specimen sequenced was CD8+ T cells from PBMCs. These receptors were collected from a human donor in good health (CMV status not recorded). Some clones in this sample may be carry-over from other donors' samples. Both conserved end residues are part of each CDR3. The D gene is left open where the match is weak. Size is omitted from some rows. Given values are once, few, many or a class for expanded clones.

v_gene: TRBV7-9
abundance: many
j_gene: TRBJ1-6
d_gene: .
CDR3nt: TGTGCCAGCAGCGACGGTGGGGGAATAGGAGCACCCCTCCACTTT
CDR3aa: CASSDGGGIGAPLHF

v_gene: TRBV4-1
abundance: .
j_gene: TRBJ1-2
d_gene: .
CDR3nt: TGCGCCAGCAGCCACGGCGGTCGGGGAGGCTACACCTTC
CDR3aa: CASSHGGRGGYTF

v_gene: TRBV5-1
abundance: few
j_gene: TRBJ1-2
d_gene: .
CDR3nt: TGCGCCAGCAGCGGGGGAAGAGGAGGAGGCTACACCTTC
CDR3aa: CASSGGRGGGYTF

v_gene: TRBV7-9
abundance: many
j_gene: TRBJ2-7
d_gene: .
CDR3nt: TGTGCCAGCAGCTTAGTAGCGCGTCCGTTCTACGAGCAGTACTTC
CDR3aa: CASSLVARPFYEQYF

v_gene: TRBV5-1
abundance: .
j_gene: TRBJ2-2
d_gene: TRBD2
CDR3nt: TGCGCCAGCAGCTTTAGCGGGGGAGACACCGGGGAGCTGTTTTTT
CDR3aa: CASSFSGGDTGELFF

v_gene: TRBV5-5
abundance: few
j_gene: TRBJ2-6
d_gene: .
CDR3nt: TGTGCCAGCAGCTTTTCGGGGCCTGGGGCCAACGTCCTGACTTTC
CDR3aa: CASSFSGPGANVLTF

v_gene: TRBV6-2/TRBV6-3
abundance: .
j_gene: TRBJ2-5
d_gene: TRBD2
CDR3nt: TGTGCCAGCATACACCAAGCGGGACAAGAGACCCAGTACTTC
CDR3aa: CASIHQAGQETQYF

v_gene: TRBV20-1
abundance: .
j_gene: TRBJ2-7
d_gene: TRBD2
CDR3nt: TGCAGTGCTCCACTAGCGGGAGTCCCCTACGAGCAGTACTTC
CDR3aa: CSAPLAGVPYEQYF

v_gene: TRBV18
abundance: .
j_gene: TRBJ2-1
d_gene: .
CDR3nt: TGTGCCAGCTCACCCGGGCGTGGGGATTCCGAGCAGTTCTTC
CDR3aa: CASSPGRGDSEQFF

v_gene: TRBV6-1
abundance: many
j_gene: TRBJ2-6
d_gene: TRBD1
CDR3nt: TGTGCCAGCAGGGACCCGACAGGGAATGCCAACGTCCTGACTTTC
CDR3aa: CASRDPTGNANVLTF

v_gene: TRBV6-1
abundance: many
j_gene: TRBJ2-7
d_gene: TRBD1
CDR3nt: TGTGCCAGCAGTGAGCCGGACAGGTCATCCTACGAGCAGTACTTC
CDR3aa: CASSEPDRSSYEQYF

v_gene: TRBV27
abundance: many
j_gene: TRBJ2-3
d_gene: .
CDR3nt: TGTGCCAGCAGTTTATCGTGGGGAACAGATACGCAGTATTTT
CDR3aa: CASSLSWGTDTQYF

v_gene: TRBV9
abundance: .
j_gene: TRBJ1-1
d_gene: .
CDR3nt: TGTGCCAGCAGCGCGGGAGGGGAGGAAGCTTTCTTT
CDR3aa: CASSAGGEEAFF

v_gene: TRBV11-2
abundance: .
j_gene: TRBJ1-2
d_gene: .
CDR3nt: TGTGCCAGCAGATTAACAGGGCGCTATGGCTACACCTTC
CDR3aa: CASRLTGRYGYTF

v_gene: TRBV12-3/TRBV12-4
abundance: few
j_gene: TRBJ1-1
d_gene: .
CDR3nt: TGTGCCAGCACGCTTATCGGGAACACTGAAGCTTTCTTT
CDR3aa: CASTLIGNTEAFF

v_gene: TRBV6-5
abundance: .
j_gene: TRBJ2-1
d_gene: .
CDR3nt: TGTGCCAGCAGTTACGCGTCCTACAATGAGCAGTTCTTC
CDR3aa: CASSYASYNEQFF

v_gene: TRBV7-8
abundance: .
j_gene: TRBJ1-3
d_gene: .
CDR3nt: TGTGCCAGCAGCTTAGTCCAGGGGTCTGTAAACACCATATATTTT
CDR3aa: CASSLVQGSVNTIYF

v_gene: TRBV20-1
abundance: few
j_gene: TRBJ2-5
d_gene: .
CDR3nt: TGCAGTGTCGAGATATACCTAGCAGAGACCCAGTACTTC
CDR3aa: CSVEIYLAETQYF

v_gene: TRBV7-6
abundance: many
j_gene: TRBJ2-1
d_gene: .
CDR3nt: TGTGCCAGCAGCTTAGCGGGGTATGAGCAGTTCTTC
CDR3aa: CASSLAGYEQFF

v_gene: TRBV28
abundance: .
j_gene: TRBJ2-1
d_gene: .
CDR3nt: TGTGCCAGCAGTTCCGGGACTCAAGAGCAGTTCTTC
CDR3aa: CASSSGTQEQFF

v_gene: TRBV12-3/TRBV12-4
abundance: few
j_gene: TRBJ2-7
d_gene: TRBD1
CDR3nt: TGTGCCAGCTCACGACAGGGGGACTCCTACGAGCAGTACTTC
CDR3aa: CASSRQGDSYEQYF

v_gene: TRBV4-2
abundance: few
j_gene: TRBJ2-5
d_gene: TRBD2
CDR3nt: TGTGCCAGCAGCCAAGAAGCCAGCGGGGGCACCCAAGAGACCCAGTACTTC
CDR3aa: CASSQEASGGTQETQYF

v_gene: TRBV7-9
abundance: many
j_gene: TRBJ1-4
d_gene: TRBD1
CDR3nt: TGTGCCAGCAGCTTACGCGGGACAGTGTTTTTT
CDR3aa: CASSLRGTVFF

v_gene: TRBV15
abundance: .
j_gene: TRBJ2-5
d_gene: TRBD2
CDR3nt: TGTGCCACCAGCAGAGATACTAGCGGGGGGGAGACCCAGTACTTC
CDR3aa: CATSRDTSGGETQYF

v_gene: TRBV2
abundance: many
j_gene: TRBJ1-2
d_gene: .
CDR3nt: TGTGCCAGATTTGCAGCAAACTATGGCTACACCTTC
CDR3aa: CARFAANYGYTF

v_gene: TRBV19
abundance: .
j_gene: TRBJ1-5
d_gene: .
CDR3nt: TGTGCCAGTAGCCGACACCGGGACAATCAGCCCCAGCATTTT
CDR3aa: CASSRHRDNQPQHF

v_gene: TRBV29-1
abundance: .
j_gene: TRBJ1-1
d_gene: .
CDR3nt: TGCAGCGTTGGGACAATGAACACTGAAGCTTTCTTT
CDR3aa: CSVGTMNTEAFF

v_gene: TRBV28
abundance: many
j_gene: TRBJ2-4
d_gene: .
CDR3nt: TGTGCCAGCAGTGGGGAAGCCAAAAACATTCAGTACTTC
CDR3aa: CASSGEAKNIQYF

v_gene: TRBV27
abundance: few
j_gene: TRBJ2-2
d_gene: TRBD1
CDR3nt: TGTGCCAGCAACTCACAGGACAGGGCGTCGACCGGGGAGCTGTTTTTT
CDR3aa: CASNSQDRASTGELFF

v_gene: TRBV5-6
abundance: .
j_gene: TRBJ2-7
d_gene: TRBD1
CDR3nt: TGTGCCAGCAGAGAGGACAGGGGTGGGGACGAGCAGTACTTC
CDR3aa: CASREDRGGDEQYF

v_gene: TRBV11-2
abundance: many
j_gene: TRBJ2-7
d_gene: TRBD2
CDR3nt: TGTGCCAGCAGCTTAAAACTAGCGGGGGTCGAGCAGTACTTC
CDR3aa: CASSLKLAGVEQYF

v_gene: TRBV7-8
abundance: few
j_gene: TRBJ1-2
d_gene: .
CDR3nt: TGTGCCAGCAGCCCCAGAGTCACTAACTATGGCTACACCTTC
CDR3aa: CASSPRVTNYGYTF

v_gene: TRBV27
abundance: few
j_gene: TRBJ1-5
d_gene: .
CDR3nt: TGTGCCAGCAGTTTAAGACAAAGGCCCAATCAGCCCCAGCATTTT
CDR3aa: CASSLRQRPNQPQHF

v_gene: TRBV7-9
abundance: few
j_gene: TRBJ2-7
d_gene: TRBD2
CDR3nt: TGTGCCAGCAGCTTAGTCCTTAGCGGGGACGAGCAGTACTTC
CDR3aa: CASSLVLSGDEQYF

v_gene: TRBV27
abundance: many
j_gene: TRBJ2-7
d_gene: TRBD1
CDR3nt: TGTGCCAGCAGCCTAAGTGGGGACAGCGAGCAGTACTTC
CDR3aa: CASSLSGDSEQYF

v_gene: TRBV10-3
abundance: few
j_gene: TRBJ2-5
d_gene: .
CDR3nt: TGTGCCATCAGTGCCGACAGGACGGAGACCCAGTACTTC
CDR3aa: CAISADRTETQYF

v_gene: TRBV12-3/TRBV12-4
abundance: many
j_gene: TRBJ1-6
d_gene: .
CDR3nt: TGTGCCAGCAGGCAAAGACAGAGCAATTCACCCCTCCACTTT
CDR3aa: CASRQRQSNSPLHF

v_gene: TRBV11-2
abundance: many
j_gene: TRBJ2-5
d_gene: TRBD2
CDR3nt: TGTGCCAGCAGCTACGGACTAGGCCAGGAGACCCAGTACTTC
CDR3aa: CASSYGLGQETQYF

v_gene: TRBV4-3
abundance: .
j_gene: TRBJ2-1
d_gene: TRBD1
CDR3nt: TGCGCCAGCAGCCAAGGACAGGGATACAATGAGCAGTTCTTC
CDR3aa: CASSQGQGYNEQFF

v_gene: TRBV12-3/TRBV12-4
abundance: many
j_gene: TRBJ2-1
d_gene: .
CDR3nt: TGTGCCAGCTCTTGGGGAGGAGTCAATGAGCAGTTCTTC
CDR3aa: CASSWGGVNEQFF